This T cell receptor beta chain was identified in a study of technical replicates of blood from four donors. TCRdb's copy holds only in-frame clones and misses some; the assay was immunoSEQ multiplex PCR. The sample includes approximately 81,000 clones, 96% of them seen just once. CDR3 size: 16 residues. Germline CDR1 and CDR2: MNHNS and SASEGT. The V gene end was trimmed by 4 bases and the J gene end by 4 bases; junction bases not matched to a gene: 10. The chain joins TRBV6-1 to TRBJ2-7; TRBD1 agrees at 10 bases. Material for sequencing was T cells isolated from PBMCs. This sequence originates from a human donor in good health. The CDR3 sequence is CASSAPMDRGTYEQYF. The CDR3 DNA is TGTGCCAGCAGTGCCCCCATGGACAGGGGGACGTACGAGCAGTACTTC.